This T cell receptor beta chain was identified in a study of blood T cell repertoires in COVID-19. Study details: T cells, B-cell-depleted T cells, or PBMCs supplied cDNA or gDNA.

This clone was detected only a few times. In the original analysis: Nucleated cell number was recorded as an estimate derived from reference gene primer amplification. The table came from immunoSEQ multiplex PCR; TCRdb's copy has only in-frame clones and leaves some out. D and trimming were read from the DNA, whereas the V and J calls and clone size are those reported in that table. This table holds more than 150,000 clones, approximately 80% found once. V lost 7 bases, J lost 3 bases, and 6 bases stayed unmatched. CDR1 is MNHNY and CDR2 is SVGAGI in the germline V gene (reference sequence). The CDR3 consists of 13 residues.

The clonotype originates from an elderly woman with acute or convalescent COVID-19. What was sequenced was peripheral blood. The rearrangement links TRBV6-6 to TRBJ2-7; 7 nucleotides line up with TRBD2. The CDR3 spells CASKTTSDYEQYF. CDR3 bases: TGTGCCAGCAAGACCACTAGCGACTACGAGCAGTACTTC.